This entry features one T cell receptor beta chain sequence. The antigen is unknown. The junction and the germline gene differ at one end; a read error may be behind it. The table came from immunoSEQ multiplex PCR; TCRdb's copy has only in-frame clones and leaves some out. The data contain around 96,000 clones, more than 80% of them singletons. The data were taken from a study of graft-versus-host responses after intestinal transplantation. As for the study in general: Isolated intestinal, liver-intestinal, or multivisceral transplants were what recipients had. Study-wide points: Clonal ratios of graft-versus-host to host-versus-graft in allografts were high for patients exhibiting graft-donor T cell macrochimerism.

The CDR3 contains 15 residues. Per germline, CDR1 SGHNT and CDR2 YYREEE (reference sequence). This receptor was obtained from a human patient who received an intestinal transplant, so some T cells may come from the graft donor. V and J are TRBV5-4 and TRBJ1-2; D is possibly TRBD1 (6 bases). The sequenced sample was PBMCs, obtained approximately 470 days after intestinal transplant. The CDR3 DNA follows: TGTGCCAGCGGCTTGGGGGCAGGGCTTAACTATGGCTACACCTTC. It specifies CASGLGAGLNYGYTF.